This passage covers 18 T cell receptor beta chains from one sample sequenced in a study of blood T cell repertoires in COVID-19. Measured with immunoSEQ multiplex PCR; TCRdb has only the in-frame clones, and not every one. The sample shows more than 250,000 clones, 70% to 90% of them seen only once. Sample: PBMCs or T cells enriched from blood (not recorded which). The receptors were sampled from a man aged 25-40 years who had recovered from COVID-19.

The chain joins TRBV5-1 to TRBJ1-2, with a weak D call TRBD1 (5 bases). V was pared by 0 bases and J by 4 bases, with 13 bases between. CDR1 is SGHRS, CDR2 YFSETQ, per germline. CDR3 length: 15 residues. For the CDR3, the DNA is TGCGCCAGCAGCTTGGAGAGCCCGGACATCTATGGCTACACCTTC. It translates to CASSLESPDIYGYTF.

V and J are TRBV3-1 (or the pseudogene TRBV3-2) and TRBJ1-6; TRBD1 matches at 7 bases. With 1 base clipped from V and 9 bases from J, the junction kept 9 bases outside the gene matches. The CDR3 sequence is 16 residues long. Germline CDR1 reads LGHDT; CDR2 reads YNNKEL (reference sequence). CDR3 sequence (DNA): TGTGCCAGCAGCCAAGCAGCGACAGGGAGAGGTTCACCCCTCCACTTT. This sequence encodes CASSQAATGRGSPLHF.

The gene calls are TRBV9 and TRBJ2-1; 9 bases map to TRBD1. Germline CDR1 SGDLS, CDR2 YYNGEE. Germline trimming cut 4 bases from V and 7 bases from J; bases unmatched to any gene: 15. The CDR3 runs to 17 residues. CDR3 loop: CASSPSPKGQGGNEQFF. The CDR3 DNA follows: TGTGCCAGCAGCCCATCTCCAAAGGGACAGGGTGGGAATGAGCAGTTCTTC. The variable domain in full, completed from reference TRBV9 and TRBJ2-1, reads DSGVTQTPKHLITATGQRVTLRCSPRSGDLSVYWYQQSLDQGLQFLIQYYNGEERAKGNILERFSAQQFPDLHSELNLSSLELGDSALYFCASSPSPKGQGGNEQFFGPGTRLTVL.

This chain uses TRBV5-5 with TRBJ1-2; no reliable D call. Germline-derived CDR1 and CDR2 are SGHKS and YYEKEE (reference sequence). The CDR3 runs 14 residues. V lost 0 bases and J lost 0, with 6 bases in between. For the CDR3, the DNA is TGTGCCAGCAGCTTGGGGCAAGCTAACTATGGCTACACCTTC. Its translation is CASSLGQANYGYTF.

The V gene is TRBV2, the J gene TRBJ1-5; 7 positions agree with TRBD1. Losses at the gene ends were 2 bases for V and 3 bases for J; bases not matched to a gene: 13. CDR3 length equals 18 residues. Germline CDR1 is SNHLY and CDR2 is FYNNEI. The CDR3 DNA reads TGTGCCAGCAGTGAAAGAGGGTTAAGACAGGGTGCCAATCAGCCCCAGCATTTT. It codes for CASSERGLRQGANQPQHF.

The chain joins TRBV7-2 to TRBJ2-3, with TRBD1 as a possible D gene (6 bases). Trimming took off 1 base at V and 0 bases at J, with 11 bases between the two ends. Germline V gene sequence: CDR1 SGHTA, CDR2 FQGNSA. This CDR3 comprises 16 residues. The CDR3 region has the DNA TGTGCCAGCAGCTTAGTAGGCCAGGGGAGCACAGATACGCAGTATTTT. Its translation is CASSLVGQGSTDTQYF.

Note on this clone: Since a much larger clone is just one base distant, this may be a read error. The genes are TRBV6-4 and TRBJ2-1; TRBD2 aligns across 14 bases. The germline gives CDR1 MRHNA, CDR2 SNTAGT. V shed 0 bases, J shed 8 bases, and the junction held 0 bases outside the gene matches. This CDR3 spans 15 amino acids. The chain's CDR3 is CASSDSTSGGDEQFF. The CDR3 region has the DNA TGTGCCAGCAGTGACTCGACTAGCGGGGGGGATGAGCAGTTCTTC.

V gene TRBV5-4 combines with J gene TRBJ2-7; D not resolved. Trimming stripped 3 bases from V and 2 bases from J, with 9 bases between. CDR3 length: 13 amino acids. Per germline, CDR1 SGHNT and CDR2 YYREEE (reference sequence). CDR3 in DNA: TGTGCCAGCAGCTCCGCGAGAACCTACGAGCAGTACTTC. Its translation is CASSSARTYEQYF. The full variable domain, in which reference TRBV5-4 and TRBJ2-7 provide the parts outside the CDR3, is ETGVTQSPTHLIKTRGQQVTLRCSSQSGHNTVSWYQQALGQGPQFIFQYYREEENGRGNFPPRFSGLQFPNYSSELNVNALELDDSALYLCASSSARTYEQYFGPGTRLTVT.

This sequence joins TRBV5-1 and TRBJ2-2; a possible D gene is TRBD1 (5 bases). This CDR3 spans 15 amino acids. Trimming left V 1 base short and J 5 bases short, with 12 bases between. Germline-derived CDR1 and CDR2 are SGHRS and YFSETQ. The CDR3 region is CASSLRQGGTGELFF. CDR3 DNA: TGCGCCAGCAGCTTGAGGCAGGGTGGGACCGGGGAGCTGTTTTTT.

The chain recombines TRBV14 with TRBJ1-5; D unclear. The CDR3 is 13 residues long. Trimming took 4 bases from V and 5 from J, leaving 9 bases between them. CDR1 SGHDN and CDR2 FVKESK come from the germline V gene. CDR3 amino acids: CASSPGGDQPQHF. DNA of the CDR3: TGTGCCAGCAGCCCGGGCGGGGATCAGCCCCAGCATTTT. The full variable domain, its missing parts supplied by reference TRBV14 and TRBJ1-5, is EAGVTQFPSHSVIEKGQTVTLRCDPISGHDNLYWYRRVMGKEIKFLLHFVKESKQDESGMPNNRFLAERTGGTYSTLKVQPAELEDSGVYFCASSPGGDQPQHFGDGTRLSIL.

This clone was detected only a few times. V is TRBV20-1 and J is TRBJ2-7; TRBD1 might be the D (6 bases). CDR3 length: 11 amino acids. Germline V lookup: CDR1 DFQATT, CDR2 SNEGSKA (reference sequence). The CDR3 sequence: CRGDNSYEQYF. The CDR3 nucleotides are TGCAGAGGGGACAACTCCTACGAGCAGTACTTC.

CDR3 loop: CASRAGGNTGELFF. CDR3 bases: TGTGCCTCCCGGGCGGGGGGGAACACCGGGGAGCTGTTTTTT. V is TRBV6-5 and J is TRBJ2-2; TRBD2 aligns across 8 bases. The CDR3 consists of 14 residues. Trimming at V came to 11 bases and at J to 1 base, leaving 6 bases not matched to a gene. Germline values: CDR1 MNHEY, CDR2 SVGAGI.

CDR3 loop: CASSLPGQPYGYTF. The CDR3 nucleotides are TGTGCCAGCAGTTTACCGGGACAACCCTATGGCTACACCTTC. This rearrangement joins TRBV6-5 to TRBJ1-2, with D tentatively TRBD1 (6 bases). The germline gives CDR1 MNHEY, CDR2 SVGAGI. Trimming removed 4 bases at V and 4 bases at J, with 13 bases between. This CDR3 has 14 residues.

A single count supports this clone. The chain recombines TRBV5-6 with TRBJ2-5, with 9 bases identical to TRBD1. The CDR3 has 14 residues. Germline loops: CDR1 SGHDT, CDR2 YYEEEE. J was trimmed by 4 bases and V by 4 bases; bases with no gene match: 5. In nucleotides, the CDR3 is TGTGCCAGCAGCCCTGACAGGGGGGGAGAGACCCAGTACTTC. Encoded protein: CASSPDRGGETQYF.

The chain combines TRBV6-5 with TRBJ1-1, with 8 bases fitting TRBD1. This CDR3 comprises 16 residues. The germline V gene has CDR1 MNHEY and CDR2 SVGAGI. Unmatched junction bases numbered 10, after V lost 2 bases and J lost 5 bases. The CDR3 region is CASSYLSGQGYTEAFF. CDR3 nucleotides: TGTGCCAGCAGTTACCTCTCAGGACAGGGCTATACTGAAGCTTTCTTT.

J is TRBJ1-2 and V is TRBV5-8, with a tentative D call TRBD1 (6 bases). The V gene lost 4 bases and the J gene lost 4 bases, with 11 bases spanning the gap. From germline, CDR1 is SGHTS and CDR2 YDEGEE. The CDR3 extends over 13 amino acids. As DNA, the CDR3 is TGTGCCAGCAGCGTACAGGGTATCTATGGCTACACCTTC. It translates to CASSVQGIYGYTF.

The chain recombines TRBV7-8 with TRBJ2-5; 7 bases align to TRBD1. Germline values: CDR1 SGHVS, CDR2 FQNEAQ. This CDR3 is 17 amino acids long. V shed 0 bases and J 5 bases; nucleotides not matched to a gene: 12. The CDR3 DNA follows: TGTGCCAGCAGCTTAGCGGGTCTAGGGGGCCGGCGGGAGACCCAGTACTTC. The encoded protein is CASSLAGLGGRRETQYF.

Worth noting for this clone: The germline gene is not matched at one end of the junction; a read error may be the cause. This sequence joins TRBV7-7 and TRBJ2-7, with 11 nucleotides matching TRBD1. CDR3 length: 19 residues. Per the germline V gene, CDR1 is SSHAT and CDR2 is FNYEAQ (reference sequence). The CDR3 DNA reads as TGTGCTAGCAGCTTTTTACCCCCGGGACAGGGGGACATTTCCTACGAGCAGTACTTC. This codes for CASSFLPPGQGDISYEQYF.